Sequencing of this TCR beta chain was carried out in a study of shared clonotypes between healthy human individuals. Naive CD8 cells lacked CD45RO and underwent positive selection for CCR7, leaving out terminally differentiated effector memory CD45RA+ cells. Repertoires were generated with immunoSEQ multiplex PCR, while TCRdb's copy carries only in-frame clones and drops some. Of 500,000 to 700,000 clones listed, approximately 95% are singletons. Trimming cost V 0 bases and J 0 bases, with 6 bases left between them. The CDR3 consists of 14 residues. The chain joins TRBV6-7 to TRBJ2-7; no definite D call. TRBV6-7 is known as an ORF, though its function is uncertain. This clonotype was sampled from a woman in her 30s in good health. Sequencing was carried out using naive CD8+ T cells sorted from blood. The CDR3, as DNA: TGTGCCAGCAGTTACTCGGCACGCTCCTACGAGCAGTACTTC. Amino acids: CASSYSARSYEQYF.